This passage covers 23 T cell receptor beta chains from one sample sequenced in a study of regulatory T cells in long-lasting Graves disease. Relying on iRepertoire HTBI primers and Arm-PCR of CDR3 regions, the team built TCR beta libraries. In TCRdb, the multiplex PCR reads were re-called with MiXCR into one record per CDR3 protein. The data contain around 250,000 distinct CDR3 sequences, 15% to 20% of them singletons. The time point denotes: newly diagnosed GD, antithyroid drugs for less than 3 months. RNA from PBMCs was the source of the TCR library. These sequences were also reported in another study, on T cells in Graves' hyperthyroidism and ophthalmopathy.

Sequenced here: peripheral blood mononuclear cells (PBMCs), sampled at new diagnosis, from a patient treated with antithyroid drugs. These receptors all come from a woman in her twenties or thirties with Graves disease.

This clonotype was seen at least ten times. This sequence joins TRBV11-2 and TRBJ1-2, with D perhaps matching TRBD1 (5 bases). V lost 3 bases and J 6 bases, leaving 8 bases between the germline ends. CDR1 is SGHAT, CDR2 FQNNGV, per germline. The CDR3 contains 12 residues. The CDR3 is CASSFGADGYTF. The CDR3 nucleotides are TGTGCCAGCAGCTTTGGGGCAGATGGCTACACCTTC.

This clonotype showed up many times. The gene calls are TRBV13 and TRBJ2-5; the match to TRBD2 covers 10 bases. There are 15 residues in the CDR3. V shed 0 bases, J shed 6 bases, and the junction held 4 bases outside the gene matches. Germline-derived CDR1 and CDR2 are PRHDT and FYEKMQ (reference sequence). In DNA, the CDR3 is TGTGCCAGCAGCTTAGGGGGACTAGCGCGAAAGACCCAGTACTTC. Protein sequence: CASSLGGLARKTQYF.

This clonotype was seen many times. This chain links TRBV20-1 with TRBJ1-1; D not resolved. The V end lost 6 bases, the J end lost 3 bases, and 14 bases lay between the germline ends. Germline assignment: CDR1 DFQATT and CDR2 SNEGSKA (reference sequence). The CDR3 totals 13 residues. The CDR3 DNA reads as TGCAGTGCACGGGAGGAAGTTGACACTGAAGCTTTCTTT. Protein sequence: CSAREEVDTEAFF.

At least ten counts were recorded for this clonotype. V usage is TRBV3-1 and J usage is TRBJ2-2; TRBD1 is a possible D gene (7 bases). V was shortened by 4 bases and J by 4 bases, with 13 bases between the two germline ends. This CDR3 region has 15 residues. CDR1 and CDR2 from the germline V gene are LGHDT and YNNKEL (reference sequence). CDR3 loop: CASSRVQGGTGELFF. CDR3 sequence (DNA): TGTGCCAGCAGCCGGGTGCAGGGGGGCACCGGGGAGCTGTTTTTT.

This clonotype was seen ten or more times. The chain employs TRBV5-1 and TRBJ2-1; no clear D. V shed 4 bases and J shed 7 bases, with 6 bases lying between them. From germline, CDR1 is SGHRS and CDR2 YFSETQ. The CDR3 spans 11 residues. The CDR3 sequence: CASSGVNEQFF. The CDR3 DNA reads as TGCGCCAGCAGCGGGGTTAATGAGCAGTTCTTC.

V gene TRBV19 combines with J gene TRBJ1-5; a possible D gene is TRBD1 (5 bases). Per the germline V gene, CDR1 is LNHDA and CDR2 is SQIVND (reference sequence). V lost 4 bases to trimming and J lost 2 bases, with 15 bases between them. The CDR3 sequence is 16 residues long. The CDR3 protein is CASSNFAGVGNQPQHF. CDR3 sequence (DNA): TGTGCCAGTAGTAATTTTGCGGGGGTGGGCAATCAGCCCCAGCATTTT.

Concerning this clonotype itself: This clone may be a read error of a much larger clone one base away. The J gene is TRBJ2-1, the V gene TRBV27; 7 bases are shared with TRBD1. The V gene end was trimmed by 3 bases and the J gene end by 10 bases; junction bases not matched to a gene: 6. Germline loops: CDR1 MNHEY, CDR2 SMNVEV (reference sequence). The CDR3 extends over 13 amino acids. The DNA of the CDR3 is TGTGCCAGCAGTTTCCGGGACAGCTACGAGCAGTTCTTC. Its protein is CASSFRDSYEQFF.

This clonotype was recorded at least ten times. The V gene is TRBV6-1, the J gene TRBJ1-3; no clear D gene. Germline lookup yields CDR1 MNHNS and CDR2 SASEGT. Trimming cost V 7 bases and J 0 bases, with 10 bases left between them. The CDR3 contains 14 residues. The CDR3 here is CASNNLNSGNTIYF. CDR3 nucleotides: TGTGCCAGCAACAATCTGAACTCTGGAAACACCATATATTTT.

The chain joins TRBV5-4 to TRBJ2-1; 7 positions match TRBD1. The trim removed 0 bases at V and 0 bases at J, leaving 6 bases unmatched. CDR1 SGHNT and CDR2 YYREEE come from the germline V gene (reference sequence). The CDR3 contains 17 residues. For the CDR3, the DNA is TGTGCCAGCAGCTTGGCCGTCAACAGGGGCTCCTACAATGAGCAGTTCTTC. This translates into CASSLAVNRGSYNEQFF.

This clonotype was seen many times. The rearrangement joins TRBV7-6 to TRBJ2-2; the match to TRBD1 covers 7 bases. The CDR3 extends over 17 amino acids. CDR1 and CDR2 (germline): SGHVS, FNYEAQ. J gave up 6 bases and V 5 bases, and 15 bases lay outside the gene matches. The CDR3 region has the DNA TGTGCCAGCAGCGGAATACAAGGGACAGCCAGTGCCGGGGAGCTGTTTTTT. Its protein is CASSGIQGTASAGELFF.

This clonotype has a count of ten or more. The chain uses TRBV5-1 and TRBJ1-6; 7 nucleotides agree with TRBD1. CDR1 is SGHRS, CDR2 YFSETQ, per germline. The CDR3 extends over 17 amino acids. Trimming removed 2 bases from V and 0 bases from J; junction bases left unmatched: 5. The CDR3 here is CASSFTGASSYNSPLHF. The CDR3 coding sequence is TGCGCCAGCAGCTTCACAGGGGCAAGCTCCTATAATTCACCCCTCCACTTT.

This clonotype appeared many times. This chain connects TRBV7-2 to TRBJ2-1, with 12 bases fitting TRBD2. The CDR3 is made up of 15 amino acids. CDR1 is SGHTA, CDR2 FQGNSA, per germline. V was pared by 5 bases and J by 9 bases, with 8 bases of the junction left unmatched. CDR3 amino acids: CASSRLAGVTSEQFF. The CDR3 nucleotides are TGTGCCAGCAGCCGACTAGCGGGGGTTACAAGTGAGCAGTTCTTC.

In its sample, this clonotype was seen many times. The chain carries TRBV6-1 and TRBJ1-1, with D possibly being TRBD1 (5 bases). Germline lookup yields CDR1 MNHNS and CDR2 SASEGT. V was cut by 1 base and J by 4 bases, with 13 bases left in between. There are 15 residues in the CDR3. The CDR3 here is CASSEGFGGGTEAFF. CDR3 sequence (DNA): TGTGCCAGCAGTGAAGGTTTCGGGGGAGGCACTGAAGCTTTCTTT.

This clonotype was recorded at least ten times. The chain joins TRBV7-8 to TRBJ2-1; 11 bases are shared with TRBD1. This CDR3 has 15 residues. Losses at the gene ends were 4 bases for V and 7 bases for J; bases not matched to a gene: 6. Germline V gives CDR1 SGHVS, CDR2 FQNEAQ. As DNA, the CDR3 is TGTGCCAGCAGCTCCCGAGGGGACAGGGGGAATGAGCAGTTCTTC. Translating it yields CASSSRGDRGNEQFF.

This clonotype was observed many times. V is TRBV2 and J is TRBJ2-7, with 7 bases lining up with TRBD1. CDR3 size: 14 residues. Germline V lookup: CDR1 SNHLY, CDR2 FYNNEI. The J segment lost 2 bases and the V segment lost 3 bases, leaving 4 bases of the junction unmatched. The CDR3 is CASSDGQAPYEQYF. CDR3 DNA sequence: TGTGCCAGCAGTGATGGACAGGCTCCCTACGAGCAGTACTTC. Filled out from reference TRBV2 and TRBJ2-7, the complete variable domain reads EPEVTQTPSHQVTQMGQEVILRCVPISNHLYFYWYRQILGQKVEFLVSFYNNEISEKSEIFDDQFSVERPDGSNFTLKIRSTKLEDSAMYFCASSDGQAPYEQYFGPGTRLTVT.

This clonotype was observed at least ten times. The gene calls are TRBV20-1 and TRBJ2-7; possibly TRBD1 for D (5 bases). The CDR3 is 13 amino acids. Trimming cost V 0 bases and J 3 bases, with 9 bases left between them. Germline V gene data show CDR1 as DFQATT and CDR2 as SNEGSKA (reference sequence). Here the CDR3 reads CSARDVGVYEQYF. CDR3 nucleotide sequence: TGCAGTGCTAGAGATGTAGGGGTCTACGAGCAGTACTTC.

This clonotype was seen a handful of times. This chain uses TRBV4-2 with TRBJ2-1; a weak D match, TRBD1 (6 bases). CDR1 is LGHNA and CDR2 is YNFKEQ in the germline V gene. This CDR3 is 16 amino acids long. Trimming stripped 4 bases from V and 7 bases from J, with 20 bases between. The CDR3 sequence is CASSPETRGRLNEQFF. In DNA, the CDR3 is TGTGCCAGCAGCCCAGAGACCAGGGGCCGACTTAATGAGCAGTTCTTC.

This clonotype came up many times. The gene calls are TRBV20-1 and TRBJ2-1; D may match TRBD1 or TRBD2 (6 bases each). Germline CDR1 DFQATT, CDR2 SNEGSKA (reference sequence). Trimming pared 6 bases from V and 0 bases from J, leaving 12 bases between. CDR3 length: 14 residues. CDR3: CSASRGPSYNEQFF. The CDR3 DNA is TGCAGTGCCAGCCGGGGGCCCTCCTACAATGAGCAGTTCTTC.

About this clonotype: Only one base separates this from a far larger clonotype, so it likely reflects a read error. V is TRBV2 and J is TRBJ2-1; D unclear. The assigned J gene may be wrong: the sequence end matches TRBJ2-5 better. The CDR3 totals 15 residues. In germline, CDR1 is SNHLY, CDR2 FYNNEI. This chain's CDR3 is CASSEPWALAEAQYF. CDR3 in DNA: TGTGCCAGCAGTGAACCCTGGGCGCTCGCAGAGGCCCAGTACTTC.

This clonotype was detected only a few times. A clone one base away is much larger, so this may be a read error. Since the CDR3 does not end with the conserved phenylalanine or tryptophan, this likely comes from a read error. The gene calls are TRBV7-9 and TRBJ1-1; TRBD1 might be the D (6 bases). This CDR3 comprises 14 residues. Per germline, CDR1 SEHNR and CDR2 FQNEAQ (reference sequence). The germline V and J ends were trimmed by 6 bases and 7 bases, with 18 bases remaining between them. The CDR3 DNA reads as TGTGCCAGCAGGTCTATATCCGGGACATTTGAAGCTTTCTCT. It translates to CASRSISGTFEAFS.

About this clonotype: A far larger clone differs by one base, so this is likely a read error. Without the conserved terminal phenylalanine or tryptophan, this CDR3 likely stems from a read error. Because the CDR3's place on the DNA is in doubt, the DNA is left out and the CDR3 is given as listed by TCRdb. The chain combines TRBV7-9 with TRBJ2-1; TRBD1 is taken as the D call from the table, unchecked against the DNA. Germline V gene sequence: CDR1 SEHNR, CDR2 FQNEAQ (reference sequence). The length of the CDR3 is 15 amino acids, counting both ends. Here the CDR3 reads CASSTRLSAGTGVFI.

As concerns this clonotype: A much larger clone lies one base from this, so it may be a read error. J is TRBJ2-1 and V is TRBV7-9; 14 nucleotides match TRBD2. This CDR3 has 18 amino acids. Germline CDR1 is SEHNR and CDR2 is FQNEAQ (reference sequence). CDR3 sequence reads: CAGSFPRGLAGGGHEQFF. The CDR3 region has the DNA TGTGCCGGCAGCTTCCCACGCGGACTAGCGGGGGGAGGGCATGAGCAGTTCTTC.

This clonotype was detected many times. This chain uses TRBV12-5 with TRBJ1-2; TRBD1 aligns across 8 bases. Germline lookup yields CDR1 LGHNT and CDR2 FRNRAP. The CDR3 consists of 14 residues. V dropped 5 bases and J dropped 8; count of bases not matched to a gene: 10. The CDR3 region has the DNA TGTGCTAGTGGTCCATTACAGGGGGTGCAAGGCTACACCTTC. It translates to CASGPLQGVQGYTF.